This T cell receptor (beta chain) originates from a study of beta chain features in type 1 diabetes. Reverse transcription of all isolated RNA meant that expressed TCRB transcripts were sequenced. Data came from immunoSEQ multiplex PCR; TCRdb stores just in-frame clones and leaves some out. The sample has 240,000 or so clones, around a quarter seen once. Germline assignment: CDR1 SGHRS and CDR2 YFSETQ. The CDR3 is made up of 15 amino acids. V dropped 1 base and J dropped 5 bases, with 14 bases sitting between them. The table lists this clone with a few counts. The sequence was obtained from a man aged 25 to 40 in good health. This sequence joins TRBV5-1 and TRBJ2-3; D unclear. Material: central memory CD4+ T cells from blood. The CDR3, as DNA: TGCGCCAGCAGCTTGTTCGGTCTCGGGCGAGATACGCAGTATTTT. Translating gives CASSLFGLGRDTQYF.